One sample yielded the 29 T cell receptor beta chains listed below, sequenced in a study of post-analysis software for immune sequencing data. Included in the TCR beta cDNA libraries were unique molecular identifiers. In TCRdb, the PCR reads were re-called with MiXCR into one record per CDR3 protein. The sample lists 800,000 to 950,000 distinct CDR3 sequences; about 50% were seen once. Study-wide results and limits: Higher frequency in patients than in controls was seen for five TRBV segments, with TRBV5-6, TRBV5-1 and TRBV20-1 among them.

No antigen is known for these receptors. The sequencing input was blood. The receptors were gathered from a girl between 5 and 17 years old with multiple sclerosis.

V gene TRBV3-1 combines with J gene TRBJ2-6; no clear D gene. Germline V gene data show CDR1 as LGHDT and CDR2 as YNNKEL (reference sequence). The CDR3 covers 14 residues. The ends were cut back, 3 bases at V and 10 bases at J, with 13 bases in the middle. DNA of the CDR3: TGTGCCAGCAGCCAGCTGTCGGGCTCAAACGTCCTGACTTTC. Amino acids: CASSQLSGSNVLTF.

This clonotype has a single count. The V and J genes are TRBV20-1 and TRBJ2-1; D gene unclear. CDR1 is DFQATT, CDR2 SNEGSKA, per germline (reference sequence). Trimming removed 1 base from V and 5 bases from J, with 15 bases in between. There are 15 residues in the CDR3. CDR3 nucleotides: TGCAGTGCTAGAGTGCCAGACGCTCTGGACAATGAGCAGTTCTTC. Translating gives CSARVPDALDNEQFF.

V is TRBV7-3 and J is TRBJ2-4; perhaps TRBD1 as D (5 bases). The J call is uncertain, as TRBJ2-7 better fits the DNA end. This CDR3 has 15 residues. Germline V lookup: CDR1 SGHTA, CDR2 FQGTGA. The CDR3 bases are TGTGCCAGCAGCTCCCAGGCAGGGCTGTGCCACGAGCAGTACTTC. Amino acid sequence: CASSSQAGLCHEQYF.

A few counts support this clonotype. The chain links TRBV7-8 to TRBJ2-7; 10 positions agree with TRBD2. Germline values: CDR1 SGHVS, CDR2 FQNEAQ. This CDR3 comprises 16 residues. Trimming cost V 5 bases and J 5 bases; bases outside gene matches: 12. In DNA, the CDR3 is TGTGCCAGCAGCCCAGAGGGGGCTAGCGGGAGCCACGAGCAGTACTTC. Protein: CASSPEGASGSHEQYF.

This sequence joins TRBV4-2 and TRBJ2-7; 9 bases match TRBD1. The V gene's germline CDR1 is LGHNA and CDR2 YNFKEQ. V gave up 1 base and J gave up 7 bases; unmatched junction bases: 5. This CDR3 has 14 amino acids. DNA of the CDR3: TGTGCCAGCAGCCAAGTTGGGGACAGGGAGGAGCAGTACTTC. This translates into CASSQVGDREEQYF.

This clonotype appeared once. This chain uses TRBV20-1 with TRBJ2-4; unclear D gene. V was trimmed by 2 bases and J by 0 bases, leaving 14 bases between them. This CDR3 region has 16 residues. CDR1 and CDR2 from the germline V gene are DFQATT and SNEGSKA (reference sequence). The CDR3 DNA reads as TGCAGTGCTAGACCCCAAGGGATTTTAGCCAAAAACATTCAGTACTTC. Residues: CSARPQGILAKNIQYF.

This chain uses TRBV11-2 with TRBJ2-7; D ambiguous. Deletions cut 5 bases from V and 2 bases from J, with 16 bases between. Germline CDR1 SGHAT, CDR2 FQNNGV. This CDR3 has 15 residues. The CDR3 DNA follows: TGTGCCAGCAGCCCCGCGGCGAGACCCACCTACGAGCAGTACTTC. This gives the protein CASSPAARPTYEQYF.

This clonotype has more than one count but fewer than ten. This chain uses TRBV20-1 with TRBJ1-2; TRBD1 agrees at 8 bases. The CDR3 is made up of 14 amino acids. Germline V gives CDR1 DFQATT, CDR2 SNEGSKA (reference sequence). J was trimmed by 0 bases and V by 6 bases; bases with no gene match: 6. The CDR3 coding sequence is TGCAGTGCCTGGTTGACAGGGGCTAACTATGGCTACACCTTC. As protein: CSAWLTGANYGYTF.

The rearrangement joins TRBV18 to TRBJ2-7; 8 bases are shared with TRBD1. Trimming took 5 bases from V and 6 from J; bases not matched to a gene: 6. Germline V gives CDR1 KGHSH, CDR2 LQKENI. This CDR3 is 13 amino acids long. The DNA of the CDR3 is TGTGCCAGCTCAGGACAGGGCCGGGGCGAGCAGTACTTC. As protein: CASSGQGRGEQYF.

CDR3 nucleotide sequence: TGTGCCAGTAAGACAGGGCTTCACGCTGAAGCTTTCTTT. Protein sequence: CASKTGLHAEAFF. The rearrangement links TRBV19 to TRBJ1-1; 7 nucleotides line up with TRBD1. V shed 7 bases, J shed 6 bases, and the junction held 8 bases outside the gene matches. In germline, CDR1 is LNHDA, CDR2 SQIVND (reference sequence). This CDR3 comprises 13 residues.

The chain carries TRBV3-1 and TRBJ1-1; the D is unclear. Trimming removed 10 bases from V and 5 bases from J, with 20 bases in between. CDR1 and CDR2 from the germline V gene are LGHDT and YNNKEL (reference sequence). The CDR3 has 14 residues. The CDR3 sequence: CATTMGTGITEAFF. The CDR3 region has the DNA TGTGCCACTACGATGGGAACTGGGATTACTGAAGCTTTCTTT.

This chain joins TRBV7-9 and TRBJ2-3, with D perhaps matching TRBD2 (6 bases). Germline CDR1 and CDR2: SEHNR and FQNEAQ (reference sequence). The length of the CDR3 is 14 residues. Trimming left V 5 bases short and J 4 bases short, with 13 bases between. CDR3 DNA sequence: TGTGCCAGCAGCGCCGGGACTTTTCCAGATACGCAGTATTTT. This sequence encodes CASSAGTFPDTQYF.

The chain employs TRBV12-3 or TRBV12-4 and TRBJ2-1; tentative D call: TRBD2 (5 bases). The DNA end favors TRBJ2-7, so the J call may be wrong. The CDR3 loop spans 14 amino acids. Written as DNA, the CDR3 is TGTGCCAGCAGTGACGTGGGGAGAACCTACGAGCAGTACTTC. This encodes CASSDVGRTYEQYF.

This clonotype has a handful of counts. The chain joins TRBV6-6 to TRBJ1-1; D unresolved. The CDR3 contains 11 residues. The germline CDR1 and CDR2 sequences are MNHNY and SVGAGI (reference sequence). V was cut by 5 bases and J by 3 bases, with 4 bases left in between. CDR3 protein: CASSGYTEAFF. CDR3 nucleotide sequence: TGTGCCAGCAGTGGATACACTGAAGCTTTCTTT.

This clonotype has a handful of counts. The chain is built from TRBV27 and TRBJ1-2; D remains unclear. V was pared by 0 bases and J by 8 bases, with 16 bases between. Germline V gene lookup returns CDR1 MNHEY and CDR2 SMNVEV (reference sequence). The CDR3 contains 15 residues. The CDR3 DNA reads TGTGCCAGCAGTTTATCCAGAACGAAACTATGGGGCTACACCTTC. Protein: CASSLSRTKLWGYTF.

V usage is TRBV12-3 or TRBV12-4 and J usage is TRBJ2-5, with D possibly being TRBD2 (5 bases). The last part of the DNA fits TRBJ2-7 better; the J call may be wrong. The CDR3 is 14 amino acids. CDR3 nucleotides: TGTGCCAGCAGTCCTACCACTAAGAGGGACGAGCAGTACTTC. It is translated as CASSPTTKRDEQYF.

V is TRBV6-4 and J is TRBJ1-2; 8 nucleotides match TRBD1. Germline loops: CDR1 MRHNA, CDR2 SNTAGT. This CDR3 has 15 residues. V lost 2 bases, J lost 4 bases, and 6 bases stayed unmatched. The CDR3 here is CASSDPGQVTYGYTF. CDR3 DNA sequence: TGTGCCAGCAGTGACCCGGGACAGGTTACCTATGGCTACACCTTC.

In this sample, this clonotype turned up a few times. The rearrangement joins TRBV6-5 to TRBJ2-5, with unresolved D. This CDR3 comprises 13 residues. V lost 7 bases to trimming and J lost 4 bases, with 13 bases between them. Germline values: CDR1 MNHEY, CDR2 SVGAGI. Here the CDR3 DNA reads TGTGCCAGCACCACAAGTCGTGGAGAGACCCAGTACTTC. Protein sequence: CASTTSRGETQYF.

This chain uses TRBV4-1 with TRBJ1-2; D is ambiguous. The CDR3 has 15 residues. Trimming pared 3 bases from V and 4 bases from J, leaving 15 bases between. Per germline, CDR1 MGHRA and CDR2 YSYEKL. Here the CDR3 DNA reads TGCGCCAGCAGCCAGGGCAGCGCAATCATCTATGGCTACACCTTC. This codes for CASSQGSAIIYGYTF.

J is TRBJ2-7 and V is TRBV5-1; TRBD2 aligns across 9 bases. Per germline, CDR1 SGHRS and CDR2 YFSETQ. Trimming at V came to 3 bases and at J to 5 bases, leaving 9 bases not matched to a gene. This CDR3 has 15 amino acids. CDR3 residues: CASSWIAGVVDEQYF. CDR3 sequence (DNA): TGCGCCAGCAGCTGGATAGCGGGAGTTGTGGACGAGCAGTACTTC.

The chain is built from TRBV20-1 and TRBJ2-2; 8 nucleotides align to TRBD2. Losses at the gene ends were 6 bases for V and 3 bases for J; bases not matched to a gene: 6. The CDR3 extends over 14 amino acids. The germline V gene encodes CDR1 DFQATT and CDR2 SNEGSKA (reference sequence). CDR3 coding DNA: TGCAGTGCCCCGGGGGGGGCTTACACCGGGGAGCTGTTTTTT. It is translated as CSAPGGAYTGELFF.

This chain uses TRBV9 with TRBJ1-2; D is undetermined. V lost 4 bases to trimming and J lost 0 bases, with 10 bases between them. Germline loops: CDR1 SGDLS, CDR2 YYNGEE. The CDR3 covers 14 residues. The CDR3 loop reads CASSLDHANYGYTF. CDR3 bases: TGTGCCAGCAGCTTGGACCACGCTAACTATGGCTACACCTTC.

The genes are TRBV3-1 and TRBJ2-1; weak D call: TRBD2 (7 bases). Trimming removed 1 base from V and 14 bases from J, with 15 bases in between. The CDR3 covers 13 residues. In germline, CDR1 is LGHDT, CDR2 YNNKEL (reference sequence). In nucleotides, the CDR3 is TGTGCCAGCAGCCAAGCGGGGGGCGACTGGGAGTTCTTC. This gives the protein CASSQAGGDWEFF.

This clonotype was picked up a small number of times. The rearrangement links TRBV7-9 to TRBJ2-1; D unclear. V was cut by 5 bases and J by 10 bases, with 12 bases left in between. Germline CDR1 and CDR2: SEHNR and FQNEAQ (reference sequence). The CDR3 consists of 12 residues. The CDR3 sequence: CASSTSRPEQFF. In nucleotides, the CDR3 is TGTGCCAGCAGCACTTCTCGACCGGAGCAGTTCTTC.

Here the CDR3 reads CSVEDLLGREQYF. The CDR3 DNA reads as TGCAGCGTTGAAGATCTTTTGGGGCGCGAGCAGTACTTC. The V gene is TRBV29-1, the J gene TRBJ2-7, with D maybe TRBD1 (5 bases). Germline V gives CDR1 SQVTM, CDR2 ANQGSEA. With 0 bases removed from V and 6 bases from J, the gap between germline ends came to 12 bases. The CDR3 length is 13 residues.

V gene TRBV29-1 combines with J gene TRBJ2-3; 9 positions agree with TRBD1. The ends lost 8 bases at V and 4 bases at J; junction bases unmatched: 7. CDR3 length equals 13 residues. Per germline, CDR1 SQVTM and CDR2 ANQGSEA. The CDR3 sequence: CSITGGNPDTQYF. Written as DNA, the CDR3 is TGCAGCATCACAGGGGGCAACCCAGATACGCAGTATTTT.

This clonotype has more than one count but fewer than ten. The rearrangement joins TRBV12-3 or TRBV12-4 to TRBJ2-7, with 12 bases aligning to TRBD2. CDR3 size: 14 residues. J lost 6 bases, V lost 8 bases, and 8 bases had no gene match. CDR3 loop: CASRTSGTSSEQYF. For the CDR3, the DNA is TGTGCCAGCCGGACTAGCGGGACCTCTAGCGAGCAGTACTTC.

The rearrangement links TRBV10-3 to TRBJ1-2; D is unresolved. Trimming stripped 4 bases from V and 8 bases from J, with 8 bases between. Germline V gene data show CDR1 as ENHRY and CDR2 as SYGVKD. This CDR3 contains 11 residues. CDR3 protein: CAISATSGYTF. The CDR3 DNA sequence: TGTGCCATCAGTGCGACAAGCGGCTACACCTTC.

This clonotype occurred once. This chain links TRBV12-3 or TRBV12-4 with TRBJ2-5; TRBD1 agrees at 7 bases. The V gene end was trimmed by 6 bases and the J gene end by 11 bases; junction bases not matched to a gene: 18. This CDR3 region has 15 residues. CDR3 region: CASREGGRGVLEQYF. The CDR3 nucleotides are TGTGCCAGCAGGGAAGGGGGCAGGGGCGTCCTGGAGCAGTACTTC.